The rows below give T cell receptor beta chains drawn from one sample of a study of T cell responses to AZD1222 COVID-19 vaccine. Sequencing used immunoSEQ multiplex PCR; TCRdb keeps in-frame clones, though not all of them. The sample has some 130,000 clones; approximately 91% are singletons. Sequencing was performed on peripheral blood, taken 28 days after the second AZD1222 dose. These receptors originate from an adult who received the AZD1222 COVID-19 vaccine. The CDR3 runs from the conserved cysteine through the conserved F or W. D genes are given only for firm matches. Expanded clones are given a class, and other clones once, few, many or no size at all.

V: TRBV4-2
J: TRBJ2-1
size: NA
D: NA
DNA: TGTGCCAGCAGCCAAGTGGTAGCCGCCCCCTACAATGAGCAGTTCTTC
CDR3: CASSQVVAAPYNEQFF

V: TRBV5-5
J: TRBJ1-2
size: once
D: TRBD1
DNA: TGTGCCAGCAGCTTGACAGGGGGCCAGGACTATGGCTACACCTTC
CDR3: CASSLTGGQDYGYTF

V: TRBV19
J: TRBJ2-1
size: once
D: NA
DNA: TGTGCCAGTAGTATAGAGGCCAGGGTGGATGAGCAGTTCTTC
CDR3: CASSIEARVDEQFF

V: TRBV19
J: TRBJ2-7
size: NA
D: NA
DNA: TGTGCCAGTAGTAGCCGATCCGGTGGCTACGAGCAGTACTTC
CDR3: CASSSRSGGYEQYF

V: TRBV5-1
J: TRBJ1-2
size: NA
D: NA
DNA: TGCGCCAGCAGCCCGCGCTCAGGGGATGGCTACACCTTC
CDR3: CASSPRSGDGYTF

V: TRBV7-8
J: TRBJ2-1
size: NA
D: NA
DNA: TGTGCCAGCAGCTTAGGTCTGTCCCCGGGCCTCTGGGGTGAGCAGTTCTTC
CDR3: CASSLGLSPGLWGEQFF

V: TRBV30
J: TRBJ1-5
size: NA
D: NA
DNA: TGTGCCTGGAGGAAACCGGGGGGGAGCAATCAGCCCCAGCATTTT
CDR3: CAWRKPGGSNQPQHF

V: TRBV9
J: TRBJ2-1
size: once
D: TRBD2
DNA: TGTGCCAGCAGCGTAATCAGCGGGAGGGCCATTGGGGATGAGCAGTTCTTC
CDR3: CASSVISGRAIGDEQFF

V: TRBV11-1
J: TRBJ2-7
size: NA
D: TRBD1
DNA: TGTGCCAGCAGCTTACGACAGGGGGCCGTGGACGAGCAGTACTTC
CDR3: CASSLRQGAVDEQYF

V: TRBV10-3
J: TRBJ1-5
size: NA
D: NA
DNA: TGTGCCATCAACCGGGACCTCAATCAGCCCCAGCATTTT
CDR3: CAINRDLNQPQHF

V: TRBV5-5
J: TRBJ2-7
size: NA
D: NA
DNA: TGTGCCAGCAGCTTGCTGACCGAGCAGTACTTC
CDR3: CASSLLTEQYF

V: TRBV5-4
J: TRBJ2-7
size: NA
D: NA
DNA: TGTGCCAGCAGCTTGAATGTAGGGGCGGCCGAGCAGTACTTC
CDR3: CASSLNVGAAEQYF

V: TRBV7-9
J: TRBJ2-7
size: NA
D: TRBD2
DNA: TGTGCCAGCAGCTTAGGGACTAGCCCATACGAGCAGTACTTC
CDR3: CASSLGTSPYEQYF

V: TRBV28
J: TRBJ1-2
size: NA
D: TRBD1
DNA: TGTGCCAGCAGTCCCATAGGGGACAGGCTCTATGGCTACACCTTC
CDR3: CASSPIGDRLYGYTF

V: TRBV30
J: TRBJ2-1
size: NA
D: TRBD2
DNA: TGTGCCTGGAGCGGACTAGCGGACTACGACAATGAGCAGTTCTTC
CDR3: CAWSGLADYDNEQFF

V: TRBV30
J: TRBJ2-1
size: NA
D: NA
DNA: TGTGCCTGGACCGAAATCGGGGGACCCAGATCCTACAATGAGCAGTTCTTC
CDR3: CAWTEIGGPRSYNEQFF

V: TRBV29-1
J: TRBJ2-1
size: NA
D: NA
DNA: TGCAGCGTTGTTGGAGCGGTAAGCTCCTACAATGAGCAGTTCTTC
CDR3: CSVVGAVSSYNEQFF

V: TRBV6-5
J: TRBJ1-5
size: NA
D: TRBD1
DNA: TGTGCCAGCATCAGCGGGGCAGGGGGCGGTCAGCCCCAGCATTTT
CDR3: CASISGAGGGQPQHF

V: TRBV27
J: TRBJ2-3
size: NA
D: NA
DNA: TGTGCCAGCAGTTTAAGCAGCGGCGGAGATACGCAGTATTTT
CDR3: CASSLSSGGDTQYF

V: TRBV27
J: TRBJ1-4
size: NA
D: NA
DNA: TGTGCCAGCAGTAAAGGGGGGACCTCAACTAATGAAAAACTGTTTTTT
CDR3: CASSKGGTSTNEKLFF

V: TRBV7-3
J: TRBJ2-1
size: NA
D: NA
DNA: TGTGCCAGCAGCTTAGCGGGTGTCTACAATGAGCAGTTCTTC
CDR3: CASSLAGVYNEQFF

V: TRBV27
J: TRBJ2-1
size: few
D: NA
DNA: TGTGCCAGCCAAACCCCCTATAATGAGCAGTTCTTC
CDR3: CASQTPYNEQFF

V: TRBV5-5
J: TRBJ1-6
size: NA
D: NA
DNA: TGTGCCAGCAGCTACCTGACAGCGGTCGTTTCACCCCTCCACTTT
CDR3: CASSYLTAVVSPLHF